This T cell receptor (beta chain) was captured by sequencing in a study of glioma-infiltrating T cells. The iRepertoire nested amplicon-rescue multiplex PCR amplified TCR alpha and beta CDR3s from RNA. For one-step reverse transcription and amplification, about 85-400 ng of tissue mRNA or PBMC total RNA was used. Via MiXCR, TCRdb re-called the multiplex PCR reads, giving one row per CDR3 protein. The sample comprises 150,000 to 200,000 distinct CDR3 sequences, over 30% of which are singletons, and around 20% rests with the top ten. Study findings and constraints: Gliomas, especially low-grade, showed above-expected tissue-blood divergence; non-neoplastic patients showed below.

This clonotype was seen many times. What it binds is unknown. The CDR3 consists of 13 residues. Germline values: CDR1 SGHTA, CDR2 FQGNSA. Trimming removed 8 bases at V and 0 bases at J, with 10 bases between. The gene calls are TRBV7-2 and TRBJ1-1, with D hard to call. The receptor's source is a human donor with low-grade glioma or glioblastoma, undergoing nonglioma brain surgery, or in good health (not recorded which). Sequencing input: glioma tissue, nonneoplastic brain tissue, or PBMCs (not recorded which). CDR3 residues: CASAAGMNTEAFF. The DNA for the CDR3 is TGTGCCAGCGCGGCGGGAATGAACACTGAAGCTTTCTTT.